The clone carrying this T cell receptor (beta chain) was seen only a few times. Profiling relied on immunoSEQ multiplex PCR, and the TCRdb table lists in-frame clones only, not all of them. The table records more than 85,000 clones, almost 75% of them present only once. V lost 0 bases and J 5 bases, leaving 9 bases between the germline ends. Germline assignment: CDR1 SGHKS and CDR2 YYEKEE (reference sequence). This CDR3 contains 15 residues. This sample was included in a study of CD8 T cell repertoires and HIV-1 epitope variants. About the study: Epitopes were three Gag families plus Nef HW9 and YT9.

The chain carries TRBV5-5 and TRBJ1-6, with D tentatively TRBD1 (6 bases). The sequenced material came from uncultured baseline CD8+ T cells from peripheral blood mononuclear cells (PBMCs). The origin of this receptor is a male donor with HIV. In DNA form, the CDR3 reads TGTGCCAGCAGCTTGGGACAGGCCCATAATTCACCCCTCCACTTT. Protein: CASSLGQAHNSPLHF.